This T cell receptor beta chain was sequenced for a study of blood T cell repertoires in COVID-19. Turning to the study itself: Samples taken during acute and convalescent COVID-19 were collected in the United States, Italy and Spain. Sources were T cells, B-cell-depleted T cells, or PBMCs; the material itself was cDNA or gDNA.

Germline CDR1 reads MRHNA; CDR2 reads SNTAGT. This CDR3 region has 16 residues. The V gene end was trimmed by 4 bases and the J gene end by 4 bases; junction bases not matched to a gene: 8. Original processing methods: Reference gene primers were amplified, and this amplification served to estimate nucleated cell counts. Here immunoSEQ multiplex PCR was the method, and the copy in TCRdb shows in-frame clones only, minus some. V and J calls and clone size are as listed in that table; D and trimming were resolved from the DNA. This sample has under 85,000 clones; roughly 89% occur once, and the top ten carry roughly 13%.

The chain uses TRBV6-4 and TRBJ2-3, with 10 nucleotides matching TRBD2. Sequences were obtained from peripheral blood. This TCR derives from a man aged 65 to 85 with active or convalescent COVID-19. The CDR3 region has the DNA TGTGCCAGCAGTGTCTCTAGCGGGAGCTTGGCAGATACGCAGTATTTT. As protein: CASSVSSGSLADTQYF.